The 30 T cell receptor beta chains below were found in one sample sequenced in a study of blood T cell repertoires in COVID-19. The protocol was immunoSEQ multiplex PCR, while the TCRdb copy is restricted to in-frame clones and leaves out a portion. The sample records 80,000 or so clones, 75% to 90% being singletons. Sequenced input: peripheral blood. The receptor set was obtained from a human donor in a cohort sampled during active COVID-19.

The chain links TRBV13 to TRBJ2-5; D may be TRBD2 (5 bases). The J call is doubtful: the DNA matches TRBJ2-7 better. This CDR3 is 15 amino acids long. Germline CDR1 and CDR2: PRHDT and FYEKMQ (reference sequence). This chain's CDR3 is CASSYTGNYSYEQYF. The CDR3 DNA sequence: TGTGCCAGCAGTTACACCGGGAACTACTCCTACGAGCAGTACTTC.

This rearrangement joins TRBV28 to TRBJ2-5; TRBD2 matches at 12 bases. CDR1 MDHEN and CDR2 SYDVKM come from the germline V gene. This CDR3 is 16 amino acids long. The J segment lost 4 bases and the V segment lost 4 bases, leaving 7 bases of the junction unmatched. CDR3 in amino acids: CASSSRLAGEGETQYF. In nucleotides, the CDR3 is TGTGCCAGCAGTTCACGACTAGCGGGAGAGGGAGAGACCCAGTACTTC. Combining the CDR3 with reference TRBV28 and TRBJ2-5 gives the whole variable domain DVKVTQSSRYLVKRTGEKVFLECVQDMDHENMFWYRQDPGLGLRLIYFSYDVKMKEKGDIPEGYSVSREKKERFSLILESASTNQTSMYLCASSSRLAGEGETQYFGPGTRLLVL.

CDR3 amino acids: CASTVAGTSYEQYF. The CDR3 coding sequence is TGTGCCAGCACCGTAGCGGGGACCTCCTACGAGCAGTACTTC. The chain combines TRBV5-4 with TRBJ2-7; 8 positions match TRBD2. The V gene's germline CDR1 is SGHNT and CDR2 YYREEE (reference sequence). This CDR3 contains 14 residues. The V and J ends lost 6 bases and 0 bases, in that order; junction bases with no gene match: 5.

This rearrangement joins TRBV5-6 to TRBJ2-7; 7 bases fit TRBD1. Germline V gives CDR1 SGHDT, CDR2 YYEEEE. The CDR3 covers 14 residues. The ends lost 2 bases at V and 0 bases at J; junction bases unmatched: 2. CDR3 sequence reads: CASSFGTVSYEQYF. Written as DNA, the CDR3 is TGTGCCAGCAGCTTCGGGACAGTCTCCTACGAGCAGTACTTC.

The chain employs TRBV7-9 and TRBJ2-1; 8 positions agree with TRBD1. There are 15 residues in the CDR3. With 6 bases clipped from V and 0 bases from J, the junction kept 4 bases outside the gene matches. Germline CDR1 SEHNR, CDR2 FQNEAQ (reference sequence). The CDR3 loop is CASSHQGASYNEQFF. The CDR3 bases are TGTGCCAGCAGTCATCAGGGGGCCTCCTACAATGAGCAGTTCTTC.

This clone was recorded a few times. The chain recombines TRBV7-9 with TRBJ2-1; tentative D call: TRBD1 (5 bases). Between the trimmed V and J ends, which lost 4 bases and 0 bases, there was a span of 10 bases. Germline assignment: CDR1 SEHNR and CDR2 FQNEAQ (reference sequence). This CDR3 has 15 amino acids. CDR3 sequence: CASSSGQSSYNEQFF. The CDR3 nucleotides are TGTGCCAGCAGCTCAGGGCAGAGCTCCTACAATGAGCAGTTCTTC. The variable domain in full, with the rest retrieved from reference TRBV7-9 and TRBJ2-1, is DTGVSQNPRHKITKRGQNVTFRCDPISEHNRLYWYRQTLGQGPEFLTYFQNEAQLEKSRLLSDRFSAERPKGSFSTLEIQRTEQGDSAMYLCASSSGQSSYNEQFFGPGTRLTVL.

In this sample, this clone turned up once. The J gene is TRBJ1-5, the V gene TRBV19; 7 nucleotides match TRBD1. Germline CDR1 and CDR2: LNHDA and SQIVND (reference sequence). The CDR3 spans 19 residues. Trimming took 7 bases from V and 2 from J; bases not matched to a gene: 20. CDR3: CASISSIYRGEAGNQPQHF. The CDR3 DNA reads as TGTGCCAGTATCTCGAGTATATACAGGGGCGAGGCGGGCAATCAGCCCCAGCATTTT.

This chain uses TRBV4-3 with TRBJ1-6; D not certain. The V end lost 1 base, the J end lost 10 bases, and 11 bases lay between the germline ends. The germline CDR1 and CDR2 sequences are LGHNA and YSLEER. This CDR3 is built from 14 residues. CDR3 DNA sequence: TGCGCCAGCAGCCAAGCCTCGGGGTCCTCACCCCTCCACTTT. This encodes CASSQASGSSPLHF.

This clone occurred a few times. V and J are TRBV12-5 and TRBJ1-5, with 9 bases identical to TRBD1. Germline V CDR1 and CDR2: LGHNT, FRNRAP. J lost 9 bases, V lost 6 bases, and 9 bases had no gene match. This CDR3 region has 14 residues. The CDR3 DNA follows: TGTGCTAGTGGCTTCCGACAGGGGGTTTCGCCCCAGCATTTT. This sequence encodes CASGFRQGVSPQHF.

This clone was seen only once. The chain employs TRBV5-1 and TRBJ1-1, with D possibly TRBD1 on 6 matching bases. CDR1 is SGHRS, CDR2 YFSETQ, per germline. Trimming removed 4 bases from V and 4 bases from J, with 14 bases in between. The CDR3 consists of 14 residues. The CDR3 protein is CASSPTGQSTEAFF. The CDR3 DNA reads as TGCGCCAGCAGCCCGACGGGACAATCCACTGAAGCTTTCTTT.

The CDR3 DNA reads TGTGCCACCAGCTCCCCGGAGTGGAGAGGCAATCAGCCCCAGCATTTT. Amino acid sequence: CATSSPEWRGNQPQHF. J is TRBJ1-5 and V is TRBV15; D gene ambiguous. Trimming took off 5 bases at V and 2 bases at J, with 16 bases between the two ends. Germline CDR1 reads LNHNV; CDR2 reads YYDKDF (reference sequence). This CDR3 region has 16 residues. Using reference TRBV15 and TRBJ1-5 for the parts outside the CDR3, the full variable domain is DAMVIQNPRYQVTQFGKPVTLSCSQTLNHNVMYWYQQKSSQAPKLLFHYYDKDFNNEADTPDNFQSRRPNTSFCFLDIRSPGLGDTAMYLCATSSPEWRGNQPQHFGDGTRLSIL.

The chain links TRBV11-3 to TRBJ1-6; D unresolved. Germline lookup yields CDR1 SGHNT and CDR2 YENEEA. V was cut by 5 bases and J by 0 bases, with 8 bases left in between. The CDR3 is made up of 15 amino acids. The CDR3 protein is CASSPRGSYNSPLHF. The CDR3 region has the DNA TGTGCCAGCAGCCCGAGAGGCTCCTATAATTCACCCCTCCACTTT.

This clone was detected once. Here the CDR3 DNA reads TGTGCCAGCAGCCCCGGGACACAAGCATATAATTCACCCCTCCACTTT. This gives the protein CASSPGTQAYNSPLHF. The rearrangement links TRBV9 to TRBJ1-6, with D possibly TRBD1 on 6 matching bases. The germline V gene has CDR1 SGDLS and CDR2 YYNGEE. This CDR3 comprises 16 residues. The ends were cut back, 4 bases at V and 4 bases at J, with 15 bases in the middle. Together with reference TRBV9 and TRBJ1-6, the CDR3 gives the full variable domain: DSGVTQTPKHLITATGQRVTLRCSPRSGDLSVYWYQQSLDQGLQFLIQYYNGEERAKGNILERFSAQQFPDLHSELNLSSLELGDSALYFCASSPGTQAYNSPLHFGNGTRLTVT.

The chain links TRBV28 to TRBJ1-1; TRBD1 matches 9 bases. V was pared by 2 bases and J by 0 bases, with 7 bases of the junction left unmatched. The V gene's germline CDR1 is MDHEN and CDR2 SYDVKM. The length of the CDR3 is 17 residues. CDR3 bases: TGTGCCAGCAGTTTAACGGGACAGGGCAACTTGAACACTGAAGCTTTCTTT. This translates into CASSLTGQGNLNTEAFF.

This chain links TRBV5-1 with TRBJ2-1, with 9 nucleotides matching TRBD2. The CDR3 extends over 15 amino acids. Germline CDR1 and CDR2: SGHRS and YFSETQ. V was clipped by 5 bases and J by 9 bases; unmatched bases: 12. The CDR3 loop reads CASSIGTSSSGEQFF. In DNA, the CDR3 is TGCGCCAGCAGTATTGGGACTAGCTCTAGTGGTGAGCAGTTCTTC.

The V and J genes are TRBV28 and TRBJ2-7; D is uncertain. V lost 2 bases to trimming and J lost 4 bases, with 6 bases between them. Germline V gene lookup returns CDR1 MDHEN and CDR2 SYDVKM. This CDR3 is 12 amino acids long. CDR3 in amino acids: CASSLNRYEQYF. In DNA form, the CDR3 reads TGTGCCAGCAGTTTAAATCGGTACGAGCAGTACTTC.

The CDR3 coding sequence is TGTGCCAGTAGTTTAGCGGGAGGGCCGCACGAGCAGTACTTC. Translation: CASSLAGGPHEQYF. The gene calls are TRBV19 and TRBJ2-7; 11 bases align to TRBD2. The V gene end was trimmed by 5 bases and the J gene end by 5 bases; junction bases not matched to a gene: 5. The length of the CDR3 is 14 residues. Germline V gene lookup returns CDR1 LNHDA and CDR2 SQIVND (reference sequence).

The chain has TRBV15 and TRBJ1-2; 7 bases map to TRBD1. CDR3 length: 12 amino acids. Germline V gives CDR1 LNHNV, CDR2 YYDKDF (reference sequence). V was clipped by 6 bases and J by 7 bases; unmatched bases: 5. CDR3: CATSPGQSGYTF. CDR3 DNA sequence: TGTGCCACCAGTCCGGGACAGAGTGGCTACACCTTC.

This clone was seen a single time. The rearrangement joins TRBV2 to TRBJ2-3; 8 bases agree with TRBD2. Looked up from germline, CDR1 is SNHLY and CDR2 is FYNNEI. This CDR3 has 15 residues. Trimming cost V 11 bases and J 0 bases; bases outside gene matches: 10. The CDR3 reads CAGKLAEISTDTQYF. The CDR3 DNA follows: TGTGCCGGGAAACTAGCGGAGATTAGCACAGATACGCAGTATTTT.

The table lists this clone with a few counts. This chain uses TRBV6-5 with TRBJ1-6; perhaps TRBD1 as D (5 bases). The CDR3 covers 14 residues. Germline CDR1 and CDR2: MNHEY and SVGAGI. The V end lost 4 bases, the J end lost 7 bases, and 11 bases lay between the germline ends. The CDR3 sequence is CASSSAGWNSPLHF. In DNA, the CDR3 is TGTGCCAGCAGTTCGGCAGGGTGGAATTCACCCCTCCACTTT.

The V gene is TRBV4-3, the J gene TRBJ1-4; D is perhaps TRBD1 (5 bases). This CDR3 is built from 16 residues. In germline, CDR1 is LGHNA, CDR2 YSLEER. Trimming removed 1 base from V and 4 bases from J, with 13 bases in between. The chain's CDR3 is CASSQAKGRGNEKLFF. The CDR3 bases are TGCGCCAGCAGCCAAGCAAAGGGGAGGGGTAATGAAAAACTGTTTTTT.

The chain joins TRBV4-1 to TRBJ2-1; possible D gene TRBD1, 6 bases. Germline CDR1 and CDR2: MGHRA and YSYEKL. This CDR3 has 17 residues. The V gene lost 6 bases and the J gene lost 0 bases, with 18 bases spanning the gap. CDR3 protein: CASSLEWGPSSYNEQFF. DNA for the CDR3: TGCGCCAGCAGTCTAGAGTGGGGGCCCAGCTCCTACAATGAGCAGTTCTTC.

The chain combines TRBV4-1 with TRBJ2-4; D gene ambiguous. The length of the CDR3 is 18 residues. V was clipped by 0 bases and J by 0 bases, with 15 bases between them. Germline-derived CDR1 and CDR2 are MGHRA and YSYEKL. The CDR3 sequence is CASSQDRYAGKAKNIQYF. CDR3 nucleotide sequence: TGCGCCAGCAGCCAAGATAGGTATGCAGGCAAAGCCAAAAACATTCAGTACTTC.

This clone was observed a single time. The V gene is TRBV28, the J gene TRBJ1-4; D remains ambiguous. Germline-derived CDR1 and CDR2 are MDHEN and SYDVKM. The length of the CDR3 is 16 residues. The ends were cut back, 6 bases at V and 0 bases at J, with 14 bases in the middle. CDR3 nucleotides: TGTGCCAGCAGCCGTAGGCCTAGCACAACTAATGAAAAACTGTTTTTT. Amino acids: CASSRRPSTTNEKLFF.

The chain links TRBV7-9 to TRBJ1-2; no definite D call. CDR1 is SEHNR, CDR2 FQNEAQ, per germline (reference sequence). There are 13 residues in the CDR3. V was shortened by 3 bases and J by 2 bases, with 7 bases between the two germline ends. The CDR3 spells CASSFGQNYGYTF. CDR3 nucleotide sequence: TGTGCCAGCAGCTTTGGTCAGAACTATGGCTACACCTTC.

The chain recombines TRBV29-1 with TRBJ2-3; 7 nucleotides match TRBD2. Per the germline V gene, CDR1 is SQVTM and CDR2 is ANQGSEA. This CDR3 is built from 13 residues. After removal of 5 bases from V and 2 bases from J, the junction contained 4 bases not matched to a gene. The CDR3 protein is CSVTSDITDTQYF. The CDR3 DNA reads TGCAGCGTTACTAGCGATATCACAGATACGCAGTATTTT.

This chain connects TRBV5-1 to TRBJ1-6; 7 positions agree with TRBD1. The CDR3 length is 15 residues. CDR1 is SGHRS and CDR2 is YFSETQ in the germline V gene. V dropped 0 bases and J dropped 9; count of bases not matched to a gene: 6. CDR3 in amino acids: CASSLGQAGGSPLHF. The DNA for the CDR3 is TGCGCCAGCAGCTTGGGCCAGGCAGGGGGTTCACCCCTCCACTTT.

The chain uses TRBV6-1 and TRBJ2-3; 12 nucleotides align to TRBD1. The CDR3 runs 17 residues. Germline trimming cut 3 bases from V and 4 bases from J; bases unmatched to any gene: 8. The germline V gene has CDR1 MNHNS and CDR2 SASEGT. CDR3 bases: TGTGCCAGCAGTGACCACGCGGGGACAGGGGGCCCAGATACGCAGTATTTT. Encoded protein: CASSDHAGTGGPDTQYF.

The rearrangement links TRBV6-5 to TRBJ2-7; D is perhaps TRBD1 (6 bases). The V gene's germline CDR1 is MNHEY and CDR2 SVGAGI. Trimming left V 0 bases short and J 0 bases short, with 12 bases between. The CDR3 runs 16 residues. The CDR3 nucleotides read TGTGCCAGCAGTTACTCGACAGGACCGAACTCCTACGAGCAGTACTTC. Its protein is CASSYSTGPNSYEQYF.

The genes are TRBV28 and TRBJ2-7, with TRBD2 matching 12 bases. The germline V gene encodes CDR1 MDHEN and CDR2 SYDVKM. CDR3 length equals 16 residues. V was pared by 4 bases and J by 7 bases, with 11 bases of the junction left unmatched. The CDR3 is CASSSDRLAGEVEQYF. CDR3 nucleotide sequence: TGTGCCAGCAGTTCAGATAGACTAGCGGGAGAAGTAGAGCAGTACTTC.